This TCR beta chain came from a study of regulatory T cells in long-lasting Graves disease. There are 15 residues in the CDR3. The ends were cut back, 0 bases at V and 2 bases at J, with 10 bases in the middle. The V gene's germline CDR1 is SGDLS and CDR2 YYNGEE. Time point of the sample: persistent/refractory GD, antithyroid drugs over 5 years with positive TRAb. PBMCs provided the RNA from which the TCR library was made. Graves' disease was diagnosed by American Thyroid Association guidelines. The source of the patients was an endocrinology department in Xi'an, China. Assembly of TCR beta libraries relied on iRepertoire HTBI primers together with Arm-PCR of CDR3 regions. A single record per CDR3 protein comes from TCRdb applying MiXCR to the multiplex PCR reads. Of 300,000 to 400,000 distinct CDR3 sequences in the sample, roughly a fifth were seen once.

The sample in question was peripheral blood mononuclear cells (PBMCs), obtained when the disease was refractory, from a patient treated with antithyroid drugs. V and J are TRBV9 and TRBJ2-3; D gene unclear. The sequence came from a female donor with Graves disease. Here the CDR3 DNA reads TGTGCCAGCAGCGTAGATGGGTCCTCCACAGATACGCAGTATTTT. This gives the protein CASSVDGSSTDTQYF. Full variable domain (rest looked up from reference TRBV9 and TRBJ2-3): DSGVTQTPKHLITATGQRVTLRCSPRSGDLSVYWYQQSLDQGLQFLIQYYNGEERAKGNILERFSAQQFPDLHSELNLSSLELGDSALYFCASSVDGSSTDTQYFGPGTRLTVL.